This T cell receptor (beta chain) originates from a study of T-cell memory formation after mild COVID-19. Study-wide background: Largely, the TCR clusters proved donor specific. Study results and limitations: The CD4+ clones that contracted clustered mainly within CM and EM, and the CD8+ clones concentrated in EMRA. Within pre-infection memory, some responding clones were found, suggesting cross-reactive memory joined. Clones that got smaller from day 15 to 85 had even CD4/CD8, while clones growing later tipped toward CD4+.

CDR1 SEHNR and CDR2 FQNEAQ come from the germline V gene (reference sequence). V gave up 6 bases and J gave up 0 bases; unmatched junction bases: 10. The CDR3 extends over 17 amino acids. One entry per CDR3 protein, called by TCRdb with MiXCR from the 5' RACE reads. The repertoire holds more than 110,000 distinct CDR3 sequences, with about 25% as singletons. Worth noting for this clonotype: Its target is unknown.

The J gene is TRBJ2-2, the V gene TRBV7-9; 7 nucleotides line up with TRBD1. The clonotype was recovered from an adult woman who had mild COVID-19 (a few samples of this study predate the infection). Cell type and time point are not known. Sequenced sample: PBMCs or a T cell subset sorted from them (not recorded which). CDR3 DNA sequence: TGTGCCAGCAGTTTCAATCCGGGACAGTCGAACACCGGGGAGCTGTTTTTT. Protein sequence: CASSFNPGQSNTGELFF.